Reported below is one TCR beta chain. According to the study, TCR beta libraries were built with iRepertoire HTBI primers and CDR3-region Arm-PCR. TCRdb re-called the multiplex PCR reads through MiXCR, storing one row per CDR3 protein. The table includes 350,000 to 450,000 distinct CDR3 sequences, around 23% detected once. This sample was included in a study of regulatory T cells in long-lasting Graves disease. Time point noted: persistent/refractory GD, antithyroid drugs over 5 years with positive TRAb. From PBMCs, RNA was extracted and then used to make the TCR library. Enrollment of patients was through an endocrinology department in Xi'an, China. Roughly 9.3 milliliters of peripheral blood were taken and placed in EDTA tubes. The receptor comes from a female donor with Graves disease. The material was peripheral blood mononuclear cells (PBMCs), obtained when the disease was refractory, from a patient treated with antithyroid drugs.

The CDR3 is CASSDGTFNQPQHF. CDR3 sequence (DNA): TGTGCCAGCAGTGATGGGACATTTAATCAGCCCCAGCATTTT. J is TRBJ1-5 and V is TRBV27; D may be TRBD1 (6 bases). Trimming removed 5 bases from V and 4 bases from J, with 12 bases in between. The CDR3 runs to 14 residues. Germline V CDR1 and CDR2: MNHEY, SMNVEV (reference sequence).